This TCR beta chain was documented in a study of blood T cell repertoires in COVID-19. In the authors' methods: Reference gene primer amplification yielded estimated nucleated cell counts. Sequencing used immunoSEQ multiplex PCR; TCRdb keeps in-frame clones, though not all of them. The D gene and trimming were derived from the DNA, and the V and J assignments and clone size from that table. The table records roughly 420,000 clones, roughly 90% of them present only once. The CDR3 sequence is 14 residues long. V gave up 5 bases and J gave up 4 bases, with 11 bases separating them. Germline assignment: CDR1 SGHAT and CDR2 FQNNGV.

The source of this sequence is a woman between 25 and 40 years old with acute COVID-19. Sequencing used PBMCs or T cells enriched from blood (not recorded which). The V gene is TRBV11-2, the J gene TRBJ1-4; D possibly corresponds to TRBD1 (6 bases). The CDR3 is CASSHSDSNEKLFF. DNA of the CDR3: TGTGCCAGCAGCCATTCGGACAGTAATGAAAAACTGTTTTTT.